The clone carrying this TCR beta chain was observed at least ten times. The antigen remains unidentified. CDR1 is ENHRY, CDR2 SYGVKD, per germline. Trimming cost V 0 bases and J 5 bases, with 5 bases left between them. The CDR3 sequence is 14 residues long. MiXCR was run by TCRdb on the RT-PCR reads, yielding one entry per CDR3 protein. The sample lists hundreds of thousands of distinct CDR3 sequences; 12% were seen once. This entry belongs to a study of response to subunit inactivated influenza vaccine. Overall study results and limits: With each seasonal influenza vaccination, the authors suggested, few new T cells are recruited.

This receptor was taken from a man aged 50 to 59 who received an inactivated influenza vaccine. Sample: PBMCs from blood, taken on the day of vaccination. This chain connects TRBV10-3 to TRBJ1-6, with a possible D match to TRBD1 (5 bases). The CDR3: CAISESGDNSPLHF. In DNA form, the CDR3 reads TGTGCCATCAGTGAGTCGGGGGATAATTCACCCCTCCACTTT.